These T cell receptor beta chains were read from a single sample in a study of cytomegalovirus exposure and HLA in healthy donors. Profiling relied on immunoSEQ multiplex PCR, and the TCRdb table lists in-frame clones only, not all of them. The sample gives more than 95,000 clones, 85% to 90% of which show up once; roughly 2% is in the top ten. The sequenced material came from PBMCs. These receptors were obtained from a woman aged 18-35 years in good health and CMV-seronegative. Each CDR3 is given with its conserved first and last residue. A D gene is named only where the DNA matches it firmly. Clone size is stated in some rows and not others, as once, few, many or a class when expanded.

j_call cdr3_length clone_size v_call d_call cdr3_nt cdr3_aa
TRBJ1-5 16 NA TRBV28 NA TGTGCCAGCAGTTTAGGGGCAGGGGCTACATTTAGGACCCAGCATTTT CASSLGAGATFRTQHF
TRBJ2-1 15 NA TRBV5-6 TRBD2 TGTGCCAGCAGCTTAGTCGCGGGAGTTTACAATGAGCAGTTCTTC CASSLVAGVYNEQFF
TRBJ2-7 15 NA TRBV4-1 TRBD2 TGCGCCAGCAGCCAAGGGCTCCGCGGGGGTTACGAGCAGTACTTC CASSQGLRGGYEQYF
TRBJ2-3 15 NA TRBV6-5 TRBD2 TGTGCCAGCAGTTACTCGAGTCTAGCGGGGGATACGCAGTATTTT CASSYSSLAGDTQYF
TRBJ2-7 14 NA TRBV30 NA TGTGCCTGGAGTGTACTAACAGGGGGGGACGAGCAGTACTTC CAWSVLTGGDEQYF
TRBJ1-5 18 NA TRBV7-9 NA TGTGCCAGCAGCGTGACAGTATCCTACAGCGTTAAGAATCAGCCCCAGCATTTT CASSVTVSYSVKNQPQHF
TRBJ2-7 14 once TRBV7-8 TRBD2 TGTGCCACCTTCGCGGGAGAGGCGGCCTACGAGCAGTACTTC CATFAGEAAYEQYF
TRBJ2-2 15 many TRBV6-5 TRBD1 TGTGCCAGCAGCCCCACAGGGGGCGGTTTCGGGGAGCTGTTTTTT CASSPTGGGFGELFF
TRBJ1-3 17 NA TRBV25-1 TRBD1 TGTGCCAGCAGTGCCTCCACCGGGACAGGAAGTCGCAACACCATATATTTT CASSASTGTGSRNTIYF
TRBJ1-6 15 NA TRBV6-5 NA TGTGCCAGCAGTTACTCCCAGGGGCGAAATTCACCCCTCCACTTT CASSYSQGRNSPLHF
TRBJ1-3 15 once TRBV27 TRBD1 TGTGCCAGCAGCGTGACAGGGGTATTAGGAAACACCATATATTTT CASSVTGVLGNTIYF
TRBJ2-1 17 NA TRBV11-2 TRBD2 TGTGCCAGCAGCCCAAGAGGTCAAGGGACTATTTACAATGAGCAGTTCTTC CASSPRGQGTIYNEQFF
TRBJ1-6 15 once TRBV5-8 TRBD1 TGTGCCAGCAGCTTGTACAGGGGTGTTTCTTCACCCCTCCACTTT CASSLYRGVSSPLHF